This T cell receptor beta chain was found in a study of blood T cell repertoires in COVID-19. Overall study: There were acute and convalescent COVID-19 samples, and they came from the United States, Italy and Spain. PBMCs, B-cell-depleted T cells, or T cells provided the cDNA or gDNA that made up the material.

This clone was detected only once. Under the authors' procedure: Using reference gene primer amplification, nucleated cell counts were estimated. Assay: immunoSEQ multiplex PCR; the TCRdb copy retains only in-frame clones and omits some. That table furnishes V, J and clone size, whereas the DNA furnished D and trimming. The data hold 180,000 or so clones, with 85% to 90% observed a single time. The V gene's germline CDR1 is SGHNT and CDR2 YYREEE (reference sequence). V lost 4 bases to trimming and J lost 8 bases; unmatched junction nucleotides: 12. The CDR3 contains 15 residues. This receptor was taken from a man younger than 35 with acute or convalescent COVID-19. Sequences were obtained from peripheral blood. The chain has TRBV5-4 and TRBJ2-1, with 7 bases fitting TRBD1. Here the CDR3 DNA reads TGTGCCAGCAGCCCAGACACCTACACAGGGGATGAGCAGTTCTTC. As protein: CASSPDTYTGDEQFF.